These 30 T cell receptor beta chains came from one sample sequenced in a study of blood T cells in healthy people across ages. Next came a second PCR, run for about 7 to 11 cycles, which used a sample-barcoded 5' primer along with a J-beta primer mix. MiXCR was run by TCRdb on the 5' RACE reads, yielding one entry per CDR3 protein. The sample records 1.5 million to 2 million distinct CDR3 sequences, 49% being singletons. Input material: blood. These receptor sequences come from a middle-aged woman in good health.

CDR3 in amino acids: CASSSSGVCYEQYF. CDR3 nucleotide sequence: TGTGCCAGCAGTTCCTCGGGGGTTTGCTACGAGCAGTACTTC. V usage is TRBV27 and J usage is TRBJ2-4; a possible D gene is TRBD2 (6 bases). Matching the DNA end better, TRBJ2-7 makes the J call doubtful. This CDR3 has 14 amino acids. Germline CDR1 reads MNHEY; CDR2 reads SMNVEV (reference sequence).

This clonotype occurred a few times. The rearrangement joins TRBV10-3 to TRBJ2-4; the match to TRBD2 covers 8 bases. The J call may be faulty, since TRBJ2-5 better matches the DNA end. CDR1 ENHRY and CDR2 SYGVKD come from the germline V gene. This CDR3 is 14 amino acids long. For the CDR3, the DNA is TGTGCCATCGGGAGCGGGGGTTCGACGGAGACCCAGTACTTC. Translated, it gives CAIGSGGSTETQYF.

J is TRBJ1-1 and V is TRBV7-2, with D tentatively TRBD1 (5 bases). The germline CDR1 and CDR2 sequences are SGHTA and FQGNSA. Trimming cost V 5 bases and J 10 bases, with 20 bases left between them. The CDR3 has 14 amino acids. Here the CDR3 DNA reads TGTGCCAGCAGCGCAATTGACCGGGGCGGGAGAGCTTTCTTT. This encodes CASSAIDRGGRAFF.

A remark on this clonotype: A junction end diverges from the germline sequence, so it may reflect a read error. The genes are TRBV9 and TRBJ2-4; 8 nucleotides line up with TRBD1. Per the germline V gene, CDR1 is SGDLS and CDR2 is YYNGEE. The CDR3 contains 19 residues. CDR3 amino acids: CASSSYETGVLLAKNIQYF. The CDR3 DNA follows: TGTGCCAGTAGCTCTTATGAGACAGGGGTCCTACTAGCCAAAAACATTCAGTACTTT. Full variable domain (outside the CDR3, taken from reference TRBV9 and TRBJ2-4): DSGVTQTPKHLITATGQRVTLRCSPRSGDLSVYWYQQSLDQGLQFLIQYYNGEERAKGNILERFSAQQFPDLHSELNLSSLELGDSALYFCASSSYETGVLLAKNIQYFGAGTRLSVL.

The genes are TRBV10-3 and TRBJ2-5, with 8 bases lining up with TRBD2. Gene TRBJ2-7 matches the end of the DNA better, so the J call may be wrong. Germline V gene sequence: CDR1 ENHRY, CDR2 SYGVKD. This CDR3 has 13 residues. As DNA, the CDR3 is TGTGCCACACAAGCGGGGGCTACCTACGAGCAGTACTTC. This sequence encodes CATQAGATYEQYF.

The chain uses TRBV20-1 and TRBJ2-5, with 7 bases lining up with TRBD2. CDR1 and CDR2 from the germline V gene are DFQATT and SNEGSKA (reference sequence). Germline trimming cut 8 bases from V and 11 bases from J; bases unmatched to any gene: 20. The length of the CDR3 is 14 residues. CDR3 sequence reads: CSLGGAGLINEQYF. CDR3 DNA: TGCAGTCTCGGGGGAGCGGGACTTATCAATGAGCAGTACTTC.

This clonotype was seen a handful of times. The chain couples TRBV12-3 or TRBV12-4 to TRBJ2-4, with D tentatively TRBD1 (5 bases). The CDR3 is 13 amino acids. Trimming cost V 5 bases and J 8 bases, with 13 bases left between them. The CDR3 DNA reads TGTGCCAGCAGTGTTAGCAGGGATGACATTCAGTACTTC. It specifies CASSVSRDDIQYF.

V usage is TRBV4-3 and J usage is TRBJ2-2; TRBD2 matches at 12 bases. The CDR3 length is 18 residues. Per germline, CDR1 LGHNA and CDR2 YSLEER. Trimming removed 5 bases from V and 5 bases from J; junction bases left unmatched: 12. The CDR3 DNA sequence: TGCGCCAGCAGCTACCAACTAGCGGGGGGCGAGGGGACCGGGGAGCTGTTTTTT. It yields the protein CASSYQLAGGEGTGELFF.

V is TRBV9 and J is TRBJ2-5, with a tentative D call TRBD2 (5 bases). The CDR3 loop spans 14 amino acids. Trimming cost V 2 bases and J 1 base, with 9 bases left between them. From germline, CDR1 is SGDLS and CDR2 YYNGEE. CDR3 protein: CASSVLDFQETQYF. The CDR3 DNA sequence: TGTGCCAGCAGCGTTTTGGACTTCCAAGAGACCCAGTACTTC. The whole variable domain, filled in from reference TRBV9 and TRBJ2-5, reads DSGVTQTPKHLITATGQRVTLRCSPRSGDLSVYWYQQSLDQGLQFLIQYYNGEERAKGNILERFSAQQFPDLHSELNLSSLELGDSALYFCASSVLDFQETQYFGPGTRLLVL.

The chain is built from TRBV25-1 and TRBJ2-1, with 7 bases identical to TRBD2. Trimming cost V 0 bases and J 5 bases; bases outside gene matches: 4. Germline CDR1 and CDR2: MGHDK and SYGVNS. The CDR3 runs to 15 residues. The CDR3 here is CASSEYTGGDNEQFF. The DNA for the CDR3 is TGTGCCAGCAGTGAATATACGGGAGGAGACAATGAGCAGTTCTTC.

The gene calls are TRBV4-3 and TRBJ2-5; tentatively, D is TRBD1 (6 bases). The ends were cut back, 1 base at V and 4 bases at J, with 13 bases in the middle. The CDR3 has 15 residues. From germline, CDR1 is LGHNA and CDR2 YSLEER. The CDR3 loop reads CASSQGRTVRETQYF. CDR3 bases: TGCGCCAGCAGCCAAGGAAGGACAGTGAGAGAGACCCAGTACTTC.

V gene TRBV12-3 or TRBV12-4 combines with J gene TRBJ2-7; 8 bases fit TRBD1. Losses at the gene ends were 6 bases for V and 5 bases for J; bases not matched to a gene: 9. This CDR3 is 14 amino acids long. CDR3 DNA: TGTGCCAGCAGGGGACGGGACAGGTACAACGAGCAGTACTTC. Translating it yields CASRGRDRYNEQYF.

This clonotype was detected only a few times. The J gene is TRBJ1-1, the V gene TRBV28; D unclear. V was shortened by 3 bases and J by 7 bases, with 9 bases between the two germline ends. This CDR3 has 12 residues. Germline CDR1 and CDR2: MDHEN and SYDVKM. The DNA for the CDR3 is TGTGCCAGCAGTTTCGTGGGTAGTGAAGCTTTCTTT. Translation: CASSFVGSEAFF.

The rearrangement links TRBV12-3 or TRBV12-4 to TRBJ1-2; D is unresolved. The germline V and J ends were trimmed by 2 bases and 0 bases, with 13 bases remaining between them. The CDR3 spans 16 residues. The CDR3 sequence: CASSLLGTLPNYGYTF. The CDR3 region has the DNA TGTGCCAGCAGTTTACTCGGCACCCTACCTAACTATGGCTACACCTTC.

This clonotype was picked up a small number of times. The J gene is TRBJ2-5, the V gene TRBV20-1, with D unclear. V shed 0 bases and J shed 5 bases, with 19 bases lying between them. In germline, CDR1 is DFQATT, CDR2 SNEGSKA (reference sequence). The CDR3 contains 16 residues. CDR3 sequence (DNA): TGCAGTGCTAGAGATGATTCTCTTTGGGGTCTGGAGACCCAGTACTTC. Residues: CSARDDSLWGLETQYF.

The CDR3 DNA sequence: TGTGCCAGCAGCCCAGACGGTATCAGAGGAGGGACCCAGTACTTC. Translated: CASSPDGIRGGTQYF. This chain connects TRBV12-3 or TRBV12-4 to TRBJ2-5, with a possible D match to TRBD2 (5 bases). The CDR3 covers 15 residues. V shed 6 bases and J shed 7 bases, with 21 bases lying between them.

The chain joins TRBV20-1 to TRBJ2-1; D unclear. This CDR3 contains 12 residues. The germline CDR1 and CDR2 sequences are DFQATT and SNEGSKA (reference sequence). Trimming took off 3 bases at V and 13 bases at J, with 16 bases between the two ends. CDR3: CSARAVKETQFF. For the CDR3, the DNA is TGCAGTGCTAGGGCAGTCAAGGAGACCCAGTTCTTC.

The chain employs TRBV5-6 and TRBJ1-2; 8 bases are a match to TRBD1. After removal of 2 bases from V and 8 bases from J, the junction contained 11 bases not matched to a gene. Germline V gives CDR1 SGHDT, CDR2 YYEEEE. The CDR3 is made up of 15 amino acids. This CDR3 reads CASSFGTGFSGGYTF. The CDR3 region has the DNA TGTGCCAGCAGCTTCGGGACAGGATTCTCTGGCGGCTACACCTTC.

This chain joins TRBV29-1 and TRBJ2-3, with TRBD2 matching 7 bases. CDR3 size: 16 residues. CDR1 is SQVTM, CDR2 ANQGSEA, per germline. V shed 0 bases and J 1 base; nucleotides not matched to a gene: 7. CDR3 DNA: TGCAGCGTTGAAGATCGGGGAGGGCCGGGCACAGATACGCAGTATTTT. Translated, it gives CSVEDRGGPGTDTQYF.

The gene calls are TRBV6-5 and TRBJ2-7, with D possibly TRBD2 on 6 matching bases. CDR1 and CDR2 from the germline V gene are MNHEY and SVGAGI. V lost 0 bases to trimming and J lost 2 bases, with 11 bases between them. The CDR3 has 15 residues. The CDR3 loop is CASSYSTGGTYEQYF. The CDR3 nucleotides are TGTGCCAGCAGTTACTCGACCGGGGGAACCTACGAGCAGTACTTC.

The chain has TRBV15 and TRBJ2-7; D unresolved. The CDR3 covers 16 residues. CDR1 and CDR2 from the germline V gene are LNHNV and YYDKDF (reference sequence). Trimming removed 0 bases from V and 0 bases from J, with 12 bases in between. The CDR3 reads CATSRDYRFGSYEQYF. Here the CDR3 DNA reads TGTGCCACCAGCAGAGATTACCGGTTCGGCTCCTACGAGCAGTACTTC.

Concerning this clonotype itself: A much larger clonotype is one base distant, so this may be a read error. J is TRBJ1-5 and V is TRBV6-5; TRBD1 aligns across 8 bases. The CDR3 is made up of 13 amino acids. CDR1 MNHEY and CDR2 SVGAGI come from the germline V gene. Unmatched junction bases numbered 1, after V lost 6 bases and J lost 3 bases. This CDR3 is CASRGQVNQPQHF. For the CDR3, the DNA is TGTGCCAGCAGGGGACAGGTCAATCAGCCCCAGCATTTT.

The chain recombines TRBV7-2 with TRBJ2-6; D not resolved. The CDR3 totals 17 residues. Germline CDR1 SGHTA, CDR2 FQGNSA. Trimming cost V 5 bases and J 2 bases, with 16 bases left between them. CDR3 nucleotide sequence: TGTGCCAGCAGCGGGCCCTGGGGTTCGACTGGGGCCAACGTCCTGACTTTC. Amino acids: CASSGPWGSTGANVLTF.

This chain connects TRBV2 to TRBJ2-3; perhaps TRBD2 as D (5 bases). Germline V gene data show CDR1 as SNHLY and CDR2 as FYNNEI. V shed 7 bases and J shed 1 base, with 9 bases lying between them. The CDR3 loop spans 13 amino acids. In DNA form, the CDR3 reads TGTGCCAGCACGGGGTACGGCACAGATACGCAGTATTTT. This gives the protein CASTGYGTDTQYF.

This chain uses TRBV19 with TRBJ1-4; 7 bases are a match to TRBD1. V shed 6 bases, J shed 8 bases, and the junction held 9 bases outside the gene matches. Germline loops: CDR1 LNHDA, CDR2 SQIVND (reference sequence). The CDR3 is 14 amino acids. The CDR3 reads CASRTRTGLEKLFF. The CDR3 coding sequence is TGTGCCAGTAGGACTAGGACAGGTTTGGAAAAACTGTTTTTT.

The chain recombines TRBV18 with TRBJ1-2; TRBD1 agrees at 7 bases. In germline, CDR1 is KGHSH, CDR2 LQKENI. V shed 3 bases, J shed 4 bases, and the junction held 5 bases outside the gene matches. The CDR3 is 14 residues long. The CDR3 DNA sequence: TGTGCCAGCTCACCCTCGGGACAGACCTATGGCTACACCTTC. Translated: CASSPSGQTYGYTF. Complete variable domain (other parts from reference TRBV18 and TRBJ1-2): NAGVMQNPRHLVRRRGQEARLRCSPMKGHSHVYWYRQLPEEGLKFMVYLQKENIIDESGMPKERFSAEFPKEGPSILRIQQVVRGDSAAYFCASSPSGQTYGYTFGSGTRLTVV.

In DNA form, the CDR3 reads TGTGCCAGCAGCGTAGCCGGACAGGGCCAAGAGACCCAGTACTTC. Protein product: CASSVAGQGQETQYF. This chain uses TRBV9 with TRBJ2-5; 8 bases align to TRBD1. Germline-derived CDR1 and CDR2 are SGDLS and YYNGEE. The V and J ends lost 0 bases and 1 base, in that order; junction bases with no gene match: 2. This CDR3 spans 15 amino acids.

This clonotype was seen a few times. V gene TRBV6-2 or TRBV6-3 combines with J gene TRBJ1-1; D perhaps matches TRBD1 (5 bases). The CDR3 runs 14 residues. Germline CDR1 reads MNHEY; CDR2 reads SVGEGT. Between the trimmed V and J ends, which lost 5 bases and 4 bases, there was a span of 14 bases. The CDR3 spells CASSNQGGRTEAFF. The CDR3 coding sequence is TGTGCCAGCAGTAACCAGGGTGGGCGCACTGAAGCTTTCTTT.

V and J are TRBV28 and TRBJ1-5; no clear D gene. The V gene lost 10 bases and the J gene lost 4 bases, with 17 bases spanning the gap. CDR1 MDHEN and CDR2 SYDVKM come from the germline V gene. The CDR3 covers 14 residues. The CDR3, as DNA: TGTGCCACCCTATCGGTGAGGGATAATCAGCCCCAGCATTTT. Translating it yields CATLSVRDNQPQHF.

V is TRBV11-1 and J is TRBJ1-2; 7 bases are a match to TRBD1. The V gene end was trimmed by 4 bases and the J gene end by 5 bases; junction bases not matched to a gene: 7. Germline V CDR1 and CDR2: SGHAT, FQDESV (reference sequence). The CDR3 covers 14 residues. CDR3 in amino acids: CASSSWGQLYGYTF. The CDR3 bases are TGTGCCAGCAGCTCGTGGGGACAGCTATATGGCTACACCTTC.